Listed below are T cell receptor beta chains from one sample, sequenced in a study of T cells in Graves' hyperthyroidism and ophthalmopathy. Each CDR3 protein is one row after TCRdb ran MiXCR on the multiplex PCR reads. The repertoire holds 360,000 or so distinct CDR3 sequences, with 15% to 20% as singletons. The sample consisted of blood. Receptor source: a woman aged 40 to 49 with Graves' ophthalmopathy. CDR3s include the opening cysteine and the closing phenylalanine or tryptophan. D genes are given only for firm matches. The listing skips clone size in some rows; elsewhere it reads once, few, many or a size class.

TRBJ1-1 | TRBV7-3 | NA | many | TGTGCCAGCGGACACATGAACACTGAAGCTTTCTTT | CASGHMNTEAFF
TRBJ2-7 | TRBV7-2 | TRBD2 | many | TGTGCCAGCAGCCTCTCGGGACTAGCGGAAGTCTCCTACGAGCAGTACTTC | CASSLSGLAEVSYEQYF
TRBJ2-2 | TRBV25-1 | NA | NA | TGTGCCAGCAGTGGGGGAGGGGACACCGGGGAGCTGTATTTT | CASSGGGDTGELYF
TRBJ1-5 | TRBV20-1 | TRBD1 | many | TGCAGTGTCCCGACGAATAGAGACAGGGTTAGCAATCAGCCCCAGCATTTT | CSVPTNRDRVSNQPQHF
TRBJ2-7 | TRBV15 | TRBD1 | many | TGTGCCACCAGCATGGACAGGGGCTACGAGCAGTACTTC | CATSMDRGYEQYF
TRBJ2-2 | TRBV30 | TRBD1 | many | TGTGCCTGGAGGAAAGGGACAGCTTATACCGGGGAGCTGTTTTTT | CAWRKGTAYTGELFF
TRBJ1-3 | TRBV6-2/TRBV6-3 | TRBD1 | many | TGTGCCAGCAGTTTCACGGGACAGCGCATTAGTACGGGAAACACCATATATTTT | CASSFTGQRISTGNTIYF
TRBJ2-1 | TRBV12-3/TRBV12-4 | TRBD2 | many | TGTGCCAGCAGTTTCCTAGACCACGGACTAGTTCGGTACAATGAGCAGTTCTTC | CASSFLDHGLVRYNEQFF
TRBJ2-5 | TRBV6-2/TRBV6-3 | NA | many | TGTGCCAGCAGGAAGCCAGGGGAGACCCAGTACTTC | CASRKPGETQYF
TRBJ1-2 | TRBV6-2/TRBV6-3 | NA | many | TGTGCCAGCAGTCACTTCCAGGGGATCGGCTATGGCTACACCTTC | CASSHFQGIGYGYTF
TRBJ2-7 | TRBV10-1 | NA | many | TGCGCCAGCAGTGATCGGCAGGGGTACGAGCAGTACTTC | CASSDRQGYEQYF
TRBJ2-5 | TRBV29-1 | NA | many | TGCAGCGTTGGGCAGGGCTGGGTTTCGGGCCCGGGAGAGACCCAGTACTTC | CSVGQGWVSGPGETQYF
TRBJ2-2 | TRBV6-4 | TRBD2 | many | TGTGCCAGCAGTCCTCTAGCGGGAGTATCCGGTACCGGGGAGCTGTTTTTT | CASSPLAGVSGTGELFF
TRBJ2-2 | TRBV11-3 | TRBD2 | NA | TGTGCCAGCAGCCAAAGTAGCGGGAGAACCAGGGAGCTGTTTTTT | CASSQSSGRTRELFF
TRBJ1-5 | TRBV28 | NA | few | TGTGCCAGCAGTGGCCCTGCGGGCGCGGGTCAGCCCCAGCGTTTT | CASSGPAGAGQPQRF
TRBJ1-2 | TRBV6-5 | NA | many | TGTGCCAGCAGTCGGGGCAGGGAAGGTAGTTTCTATGGCTACACCTTC | CASSRGREGSFYGYTF
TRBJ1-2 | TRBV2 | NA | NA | TGTGCCAGCATGGCAGGCGTCGGCTATGGCTACACCTTC | CASMAGVGYGYTF
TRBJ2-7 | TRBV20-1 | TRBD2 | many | TGCAGTGCTAGGAGACTAGCGGGAGGTGGTGAGCAGTACTTC | CSARRLAGGGEQYF
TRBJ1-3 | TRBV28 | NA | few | TGTGCCAGCAGTCCCTCCTACCTCAAAAGCTCTGGAAACACCATATATTTT | CASSPSYLKSSGNTIYF
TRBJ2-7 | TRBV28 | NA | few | TGTGCCAGCAGTTTAGAACATGGTCTGGGCTCCTACGAGCAGTACTTC | CASSLEHGLGSYEQYF
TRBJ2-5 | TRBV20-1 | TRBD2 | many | TGCAGTGCTTCCGGGACTAGCGGGATCCAATCAATGAACCAGTACTTC | CSASGTSGIQSMNQYF
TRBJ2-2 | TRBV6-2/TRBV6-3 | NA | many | TGTGCCAGCAGTTATTCAGAGAACACCGGGGAGCTGTTTTTT | CASSYSENTGELFF
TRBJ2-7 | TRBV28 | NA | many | TGTGCCAGCAATGTGGGGGCTATACACGAGCAGTACTTC | CASNVGAIHEQYF
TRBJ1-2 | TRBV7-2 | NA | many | TGTGCCAGCAGCACAACCGGGAGTCACTATGGCTACACCTTC | CASSTTGSHYGYTF
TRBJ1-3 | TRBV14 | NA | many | TGTGCCAGCAGCCAAGATCTCCGCATCGCTGGAAACACCATATATTTT | CASSQDLRIAGNTIYF
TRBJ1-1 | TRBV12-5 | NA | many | TGTGCTAGTGGTTTCAGAGGCACTGAAGCTTTCTTT | CASGFRGTEAFF
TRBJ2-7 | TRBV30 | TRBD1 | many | TGTGCCTGGAGTCAAGGGACAGGCGACGAGCAGTACTTC | CAWSQGTGDEQYF
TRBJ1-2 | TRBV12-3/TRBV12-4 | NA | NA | TGTGCCAGCAGTCAAGATAGGGTGACTGCTGGCTACACCTTC | CASSQDRVTAGYTF
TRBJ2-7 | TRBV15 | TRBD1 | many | TGTGCCACTTATGGGACAGACTCCTACGAGCAGTACTTC | CATYGTDSYEQYF
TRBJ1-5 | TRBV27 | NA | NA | TGTGCCAGCAGCCCGACAAGATATCAGCCCCAGCATTTT | CASSPTRYQPQHF
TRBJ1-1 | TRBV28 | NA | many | TGTGCCAGCAGCCGTAACACTGAAGCTTTCTTT | CASSRNTEAFF
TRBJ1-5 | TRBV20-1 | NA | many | TGCAGTGCTAGAAGATGGGGGCAGCCCCAGCATTTT | CSARRWGQPQHF
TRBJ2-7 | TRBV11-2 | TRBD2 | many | TGTGCCAGCAGCTTAACTAGCGGGAGTAGGGAGCAGTACTTC | CASSLTSGSREQYF
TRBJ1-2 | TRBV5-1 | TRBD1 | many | TGCGCCAGCAGCGGAGACGACAGGGCGGTGGGGGGCTACACCTTC | CASSGDDRAVGGYTF
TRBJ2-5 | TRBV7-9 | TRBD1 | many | TGTGCCAGCAGCGCCAAGGACAGGGATGGACAAGAGACCCAGTACTTC | CASSAKDRDGQETQYF
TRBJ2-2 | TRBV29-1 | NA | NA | TGCAGCGTGATAGGAGAGGGGGTCCCCGGGGAGCTGTTTTTT | CSVIGEGVPGELFF
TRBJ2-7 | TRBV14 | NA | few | TGTGCCGGCAGCCAAGATCGGCCAACGGGAGTATTCTACGAGCAGTACTTC | CAGSQDRPTGVFYEQYF
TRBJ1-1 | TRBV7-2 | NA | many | TGTGCCAGCAGTCCCCTCGGGGGGATCACTGAAGCTTTCTTT | CASSPLGGITEAFF
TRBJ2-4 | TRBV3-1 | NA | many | TGTGCCAGCAGCCAATTCGGGGACATTCAGTACTTC | CASSQFGDIQYF
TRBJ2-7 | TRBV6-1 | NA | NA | TGTGCCACCTCGTTCGGGACACTATCCTACGAGCAGTACTTC | CATSFGTLSYEQYF
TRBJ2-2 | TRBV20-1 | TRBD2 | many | TGCAGTGCTAGAGATGGGAGGGGCGGCGACACCGGGGAGCTGTTTTTT | CSARDGRGGDTGELFF
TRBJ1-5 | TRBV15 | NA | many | TGTGCCACCAGCAGAGACCAGGTTCTCGGACAGCCCCAGCATTTT | CATSRDQVLGQPQHF
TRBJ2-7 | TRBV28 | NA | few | TGTGCCAGCAGTTTAAAGCCGGAGTGGGAGCAGTACTTC | CASSLKPEWEQYF
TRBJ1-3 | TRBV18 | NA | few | TGTGCCAGCTCACCAAGGGGGTCGGCGGATTCTCGCAACACCATATATTTT | CASSPRGSADSRNTIYF
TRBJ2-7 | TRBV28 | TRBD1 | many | TGTGCCAGCAGTCCCGCGGGACAGGGGGGTTACGAGCAGTACTTC | CASSPAGQGGYEQYF
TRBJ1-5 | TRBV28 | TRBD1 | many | TGTGCCAGCAGTTGGGGGGACAGTCATAGCAATCAGCCCCAGCATTTT | CASSWGDSHSNQPQHF
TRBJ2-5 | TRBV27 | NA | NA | TGTGCCAGCAGTTCTGAAGGGTACCAAGAGACCCAGTACTTC | CASSSEGYQETQYF
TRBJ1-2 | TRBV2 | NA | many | TGTGCCAGCAGTCCGTTAGCGTCCAAGGGGTATGGCTACACCTTC | CASSPLASKGYGYTF
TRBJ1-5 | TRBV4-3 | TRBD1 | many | TGCGCCAGCAGCCAAGACTTGGTGGGACAGTTTAATCAGCCCCAGCATTTT | CASSQDLVGQFNQPQHF
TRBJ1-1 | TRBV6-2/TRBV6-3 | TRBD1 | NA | TGTGCCAGCAGTTACGATGGGGACAGGGAGTACTCAATGAACACTGAAGCTTTCTTT | CASSYDGDREYSMNTEAFF
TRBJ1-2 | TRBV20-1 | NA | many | TGCAGTGCTAGCTTTAACTATGGCTACACCTTC | CSASFNYGYTF
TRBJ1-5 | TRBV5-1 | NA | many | TGCGCCAGCAGCTTGGGAGGCAGGGATGGCAATCAGCCCCAGCATTTT | CASSLGGRDGNQPQHF